The T cell receptor (beta chain) under discussion was sequenced for a study of memory CD4+ T cells and cytomegalovirus serostatus. As for the study in general: This sample comes from healthy Belgian adults, fewer than 10 CMV seropositive, 24 seronegative.

V was pared by 0 bases and J by 4 bases, with 10 bases of the junction left unmatched. The CDR3 is 18 residues long. Looked up from germline, CDR1 is LNHNV and CDR2 is YYDKDF (reference sequence). Assay: immunoSEQ multiplex PCR; the TCRdb copy retains only in-frame clones and omits some. The sample holds roughly 60,000 clones, about 74% seen once. Single viable CD3+CD4+CD8-CD45RO+ cells were sorted as the memory CD4+ T cells. As for this clone: Its antigen is unidentified.

The study's findings and limits: CMV serostatus prediction reached median AUC 0.95, or 0.91 with US-trained model.

This chain uses TRBV15 with TRBJ2-1, with 9 bases identical to TRBD2. Sequencing used memory CD4+ T cells from blood. The TCR was taken from an adult in good health and CMV-seronegative. The CDR3 spells CATSRDLAGGDEYNEQFF. The CDR3 region has the DNA TGTGCCACCAGCAGAGATCTGGCGGGGGGGGACGAATACAATGAGCAGTTCTTC.